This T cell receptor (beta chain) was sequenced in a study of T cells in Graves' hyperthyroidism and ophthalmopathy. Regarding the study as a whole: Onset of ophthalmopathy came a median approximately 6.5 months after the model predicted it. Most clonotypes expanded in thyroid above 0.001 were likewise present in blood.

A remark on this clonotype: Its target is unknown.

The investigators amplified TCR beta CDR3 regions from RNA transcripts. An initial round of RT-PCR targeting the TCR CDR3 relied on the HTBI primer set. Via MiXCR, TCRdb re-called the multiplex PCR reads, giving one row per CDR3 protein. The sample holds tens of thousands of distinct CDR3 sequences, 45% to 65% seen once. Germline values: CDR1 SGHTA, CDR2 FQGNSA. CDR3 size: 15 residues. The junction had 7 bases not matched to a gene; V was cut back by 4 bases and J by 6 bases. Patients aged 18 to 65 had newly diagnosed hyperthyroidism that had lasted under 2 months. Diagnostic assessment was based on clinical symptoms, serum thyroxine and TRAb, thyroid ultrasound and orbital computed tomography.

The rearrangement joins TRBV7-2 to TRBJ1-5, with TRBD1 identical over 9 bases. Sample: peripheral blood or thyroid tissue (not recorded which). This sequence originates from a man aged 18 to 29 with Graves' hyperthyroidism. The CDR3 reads CASSSGTGKVQPQHF. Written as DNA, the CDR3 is TGTGCCAGCAGCTCCGGGACAGGGAAGGTTCAGCCCCAGCATTTT.